These 27 T cell receptor beta chains originate from one sample sequenced in a study of cytomegalovirus exposure and HLA in healthy donors. It was with 60 Vbeta and 13 Jbeta primers that the PCR ran. Sequenced by immunoSEQ multiplex PCR; TCRdb stores in-frame clones only, minus some. The profile shows some 170,000 clones, 80% of them singletons. The sample comprised PBMCs. Receptors were obtained from a man aged 25-40 years in good health and CMV-seronegative.

The CDR3 DNA reads TGCGCCAGCCGACGGGACAGGGACTATAGCAATCAGCCCCAGCATTTT. Amino acid sequence: CASRRDRDYSNQPQHF. The V call is TRBV4-1, the J call TRBJ1-5, with 9 bases aligning to TRBD1. The CDR3 spans 16 residues. CDR1 and CDR2 from the germline V gene are MGHRA and YSYEKL. With V trimmed by 8 bases and J by 0 bases, 8 bases remained unmatched.

The chain recombines TRBV10-1 with TRBJ1-1, with 7 nucleotides matching TRBD1. J was trimmed by 1 base and V by 6 bases; bases with no gene match: 11. The CDR3 is made up of 16 amino acids. Germline V CDR1 and CDR2: WNHNN, SYGVQD (reference sequence). The CDR3 nucleotides read TGCGCCAGCAGCCGCGACAGGGTCCCATCGAACACTGAAGCTTTCTTT. Protein: CASSRDRVPSNTEAFF.

J is TRBJ2-4 and V is TRBV7-6; TRBD1 aligns across 8 bases. After removal of 5 bases from V and 8 bases from J, the junction contained 2 bases not matched to a gene. CDR1 and CDR2 (germline): SGHVS, FNYEAQ. CDR3 size: 12 residues. CDR3 in DNA: TGTGCCAGCAGCCCAGGGGGCGACATTCAGTACTTC. It encodes CASSPGGDIQYF.

V is TRBV5-5 and J is TRBJ2-5; a possible D gene is TRBD2 (5 bases). Germline V gene sequence: CDR1 SGHKS, CDR2 YYEKEE (reference sequence). CDR3 size: 14 residues. V was clipped by 6 bases and J by 2 bases, with 14 bases between them. CDR3 nucleotide sequence: TGTGCCAGCACCCATGCCTCGGGGCAAGAGACCCAGTACTTC. Protein product: CASTHASGQETQYF.

CDR3 DNA sequence: TGTGCCAGCAGCTTTCCTCACAGGGGGTGGCAGCCCCAGCATTTT. Its translation: CASSFPHRGWQPQHF. The chain recombines TRBV11-3 with TRBJ1-5; 8 bases map to TRBD1. This CDR3 region has 15 residues. J lost 7 bases, V lost 3 bases, and 8 bases had no gene match. CDR1 is SGHNT and CDR2 is YENEEA in the germline V gene.

This clone was seen once. The sample holds other DNA sequences that translate to the same CDR3. The rearrangement uses TRBV28 and TRBJ2-6, with 7 bases that match TRBD1. CDR1 MDHEN and CDR2 SYDVKM come from the germline V gene. J gave up 0 bases and V 6 bases, and 2 bases lay outside the gene matches. CDR3 length: 15 residues. The CDR3 reads CASSSGGSGANVLTF. The CDR3 nucleotides are TGTGCCAGCAGCTCAGGGGGCTCTGGGGCCAACGTCCTGACTTTC. Full variable domain (rest looked up from reference TRBV28 and TRBJ2-6): DVKVTQSSRYLVKRTGEKVFLECVQDMDHENMFWYRQDPGLGLRLIYFSYDVKMKEKGDIPEGYSVSREKKERFSLILESASTNQTSMYLCASSSGGSGANVLTFGAGSRLTVL.

The chain has TRBV7-2 and TRBJ2-5; TRBD2 aligns across 8 bases. The germline CDR1 and CDR2 sequences are SGHTA and FQGNSA. The CDR3 has 14 residues. J lost 2 bases, V lost 7 bases, and 6 bases had no gene match. Here the CDR3 DNA reads TGTGCCAGCATGCCCCCGGGGGGGCAAGAGACCCAGTACTTC. Encoded protein: CASMPPGGQETQYF.

The V gene is TRBV19, the J gene TRBJ1-5; 9 bases are shared with TRBD1. V lost 7 bases, J lost 3 bases, and 7 bases stayed unmatched. The CDR3 contains 15 residues. The germline CDR1 and CDR2 sequences are LNHDA and SQIVND (reference sequence). CDR3 DNA sequence: TGTGCCAGTACGACAGGGACAGGGAACAATCAGCCCCAGCATTTT. This sequence encodes CASTTGTGNNQPQHF.

This clone was seen just once. The chain recombines TRBV7-6 with TRBJ2-7; the D gene is possibly TRBD1 (5 bases). V lost 5 bases to trimming and J lost 1 base, with 9 bases between them. The length of the CDR3 is 13 residues. Germline assignment: CDR1 SGHVS and CDR2 FNYEAQ. CDR3 in DNA: TGTGCCAGCAGCATAAAGGGGTCCTACGAGCAGTACTTC. This sequence encodes CASSIKGSYEQYF. Together with reference TRBV7-6 and TRBJ2-7, the CDR3 gives the full variable domain: GAGVSQSPRYKVTKRGQDVALRCDPISGHVSLYWYRQALGQGPEFLTYFNYEAQQDKSGLPNDRFSAERPEGSISTLTIQRTEQRDSAMYRCASSIKGSYEQYFGPGTRLTVT.

The J gene is TRBJ2-1, the V gene TRBV19, with D tentatively TRBD1 (6 bases). Germline V lookup: CDR1 LNHDA, CDR2 SQIVND (reference sequence). V was clipped by 5 bases and J by 2 bases, with 13 bases between them. This CDR3 contains 15 residues. The CDR3 loop reads CASSVDRSPYNEQFF. CDR3 in DNA: TGTGCCAGTAGTGTCGACAGGAGCCCCTACAATGAGCAGTTCTTC.

The chain uses TRBV7-2 and TRBJ1-4; 9 nucleotides align to TRBD1. The CDR3 is made up of 15 amino acids. With V trimmed by 2 bases and J by 8 bases, 6 bases remained unmatched. CDR1 is SGHTA, CDR2 FQGNSA, per germline. CDR3 sequence (DNA): TGTGCCAGCAGCTTAAAGACAGGGGGGGTAGAAAAACTGTTTTTT. It encodes CASSLKTGGVEKLFF.

The chain is built from TRBV7-9 and TRBJ2-2; possibly TRBD2 for D (5 bases). The CDR3 contains 17 residues. Germline-derived CDR1 and CDR2 are SEHNR and FQNEAQ (reference sequence). V was shortened by 6 bases and J by 6 bases, with 23 bases between the two germline ends. The CDR3 DNA reads TGTGCCAGCAGAGGTGGAGGTGGTTGGGCAGTTTCCGGGGAGCTGTTTTTT. This sequence encodes CASRGGGGWAVSGELFF.

This clone was picked up a small number of times. This chain connects TRBV15 to TRBJ2-3, with D perhaps TRBD2 (5 bases). Per germline, CDR1 LNHNV and CDR2 YYDKDF (reference sequence). Trimming pared 1 base from V and 0 bases from J, leaving 11 bases between. The CDR3 totals 16 residues. For the CDR3, the DNA is TGTGCCACCAGCAGAGTTGGAGGAGATAGCACAGATACGCAGTATTTT. This encodes CATSRVGGDSTDTQYF.

This clone was seen a few times. The chain couples TRBV28 to TRBJ2-3; D possibly corresponds to TRBD2 (5 bases). Trimming took 1 base from V and 5 from J, leaving 22 bases between them. The CDR3 contains 18 residues. CDR1 and CDR2 (germline): MDHEN, SYDVKM. The CDR3 DNA follows: TGTGCCAGCAGTTTATCGGGTGCTCGGCTATTGGAGGAAGATACGCAGTATTTT. Its protein is CASSLSGARLLEEDTQYF.

This clone was observed a single time. V usage is TRBV7-9 and J usage is TRBJ2-7, with TRBD1 matching 7 bases. The V gene end was trimmed by 6 bases and the J gene end by 6 bases; junction bases not matched to a gene: 8. CDR3 length: 13 residues. CDR1 SEHNR and CDR2 FQNEAQ come from the germline V gene (reference sequence). The CDR3 region has the DNA TGTGCCAGCAGTCAGGACAGGACTGGCGAGCAGTACTTC. Its protein product is CASSQDRTGEQYF.

V gene TRBV29-1 combines with J gene TRBJ1-1; 7 bases align to TRBD1. V lost 3 bases, J lost 8 bases, and 9 bases stayed unmatched. The CDR3 length is 13 residues. Germline CDR1 is SQVTM and CDR2 is ANQGSEA. The CDR3 DNA is TGCAGCGTTGACGTGACCGGGACAGCCGAAGCTTTCTTT. Encoded protein: CSVDVTGTAEAFF.

The J gene is TRBJ1-6, the V gene TRBV9, with 9 positions matching TRBD1. V shed 7 bases and J 7 bases; nucleotides not matched to a gene: 15. In germline, CDR1 is SGDLS, CDR2 YYNGEE. This CDR3 spans 17 amino acids. CDR3 bases: TGTGCCAGCCAAGGGGACAGGGATCTGCATTGGAATTCACCCCTCCACTTT. It encodes CASQGDRDLHWNSPLHF.

The rearrangement links TRBV5-6 to TRBJ1-1; D unclear. The length of the CDR3 is 14 residues. The germline V gene has CDR1 SGHDT and CDR2 YYEEEE. V lost 1 base and J lost 6, with 13 bases in between. The CDR3 sequence: CASSLLGRSPEAFF. CDR3 nucleotide sequence: TGTGCCAGCAGCTTGTTGGGCAGATCCCCTGAAGCTTTCTTT.

The genes are TRBV18 and TRBJ1-3; 8 bases match TRBD1. From germline, CDR1 is KGHSH and CDR2 LQKENI. The V gene end was trimmed by 5 bases and the J gene end by 0 bases; junction bases not matched to a gene: 6. The CDR3 loop spans 16 amino acids. The CDR3 DNA reads TGTGCCAGCTCAAAACCGGGACAGGTCTCTGGAAACACCATATATTTT. The encoded protein is CASSKPGQVSGNTIYF.

There are a few counts of this clone. The same CDR3 arises from other DNA sequences in this sample as well. The DNA of the CDR3 is TGCAGTGCTAGCGGGGGGGAGACCCAGTACTTC. It codes for CSASGGETQYF. This chain uses TRBV20-1 with TRBJ2-5; TRBD2 matches 7 bases. Germline V gene sequence: CDR1 DFQATT, CDR2 SNEGSKA (reference sequence). This CDR3 is built from 11 residues. V lost 3 bases to trimming and J lost 5 bases; unmatched junction nucleotides: 0.

The chain combines TRBV10-3 with TRBJ1-2; 9 bases are shared with TRBD1. CDR1 is ENHRY, CDR2 SYGVKD, per germline. The CDR3 is made up of 17 amino acids. V dropped 6 bases and J dropped 6; count of bases not matched to a gene: 17. The CDR3 loop is CAISQSGQGLSLHGYTF. The CDR3 DNA reads as TGTGCCATCAGCCAGTCGGGACAGGGTCTGTCTCTACATGGCTACACCTTC.

This sequence joins TRBV29-1 and TRBJ2-4; 14 bases are shared with TRBD2. Germline CDR1 SQVTM, CDR2 ANQGSEA. This CDR3 is 15 amino acids long. The V segment lost 7 bases and the J segment 8 bases; nucleotides outside the gene matches: 10. CDR3 DNA sequence: TGCAGCGGTAAGGGGACTAGCGGGAGCAGAGACATTCAGTACTTC. Translated: CSGKGTSGSRDIQYF.

The chain links TRBV2 to TRBJ2-5; 7 nucleotides align to TRBD2. CDR1 is SNHLY and CDR2 is FYNNEI in the germline V gene. The ends lost 4 bases at V and 1 base at J; junction bases unmatched: 6. The CDR3 is 15 residues long. The CDR3 DNA follows: TGTGCCAGCAGTGCGTTGCGGGGGAGCCAAGAGACCCAGTACTTC. It encodes CASSALRGSQETQYF.

The rearrangement joins TRBV11-2 to TRBJ2-7; 8 nucleotides align to TRBD2. This CDR3 is 15 amino acids long. From germline, CDR1 is SGHAT and CDR2 FQNNGV. J lost 3 bases, V lost 1 base, and 5 bases had no gene match. CDR3 in DNA: TGTGCCAGCAGCTTAGGGCTAGCGGGCCTCTACGAGCAGTACTTC. It yields the protein CASSLGLAGLYEQYF.

The chain carries TRBV7-9 and TRBJ2-3; 8 positions match TRBD1. Germline CDR1 reads SEHNR; CDR2 reads FQNEAQ (reference sequence). The V segment lost 4 bases and the J segment 6 bases; nucleotides outside the gene matches: 15. CDR3 length: 17 residues. The DNA for the CDR3 is TGTGCCAGCAGCTCTCCGAGAGGACAGGGTGGCTCGGATACGCAGTATTTT. Protein product: CASSSPRGQGGSDTQYF. Filled out from reference TRBV7-9 and TRBJ2-3, the complete variable domain reads DTGVSQNPRHKITKRGQNVTFRCDPISEHNRLYWYRQTLGQGPEFLTYFQNEAQLEKSRLLSDRFSAERPKGSFSTLEIQRTEQGDSAMYLCASSSPRGQGGSDTQYFGPGTRLTVL.

The rearrangement links TRBV4-3 to TRBJ2-7; 13 bases align to TRBD2. V shed 5 bases, J shed 5 bases, and the junction held 9 bases outside the gene matches. There are 16 residues in the CDR3. Germline V gives CDR1 LGHNA, CDR2 YSLEER. CDR3 region: CASSFRLAGGPHEQYF. CDR3 coding DNA: TGCGCCAGCAGCTTCCGACTAGCGGGGGGCCCCCACGAGCAGTACTTC.

The gene calls are TRBV19 and TRBJ1-2; TRBD1 matches at 7 bases. The CDR3 has 13 residues. The V gene end was trimmed by 6 bases and the J gene end by 8 bases; junction bases not matched to a gene: 9. Germline-derived CDR1 and CDR2 are LNHDA and SQIVND (reference sequence). The CDR3 coding sequence is TGTGCCAGTAGCGACAGGGATCGATGGGGCTACACCTTC. Translated: CASSDRDRWGYTF.